Following are 28 T cell receptor beta chains from one sample sequenced in a study of OX40 agonist ivuxolimab in advanced cancers. The repertoire was sequenced with immunoSEQ multiplex PCR; TCRdb's copy has only in-frame clones and lacks some. The repertoire has 30,000 to 50,000 clones, 80% to 90% of them found once; the top ten carry roughly 0.53%. This material consisted of CD4+ or CD8+ T cells sorted from blood, taken in a trial of the OX40 agonist ivuxolimab. The origin of the receptors is an adult with an advanced solid tumor such as melanoma, head and neck, liver or kidney cancer.

V is TRBV5-1 and J is TRBJ2-7; 9 bases map to TRBD1. J lost 6 bases, V lost 0 bases, and 13 bases had no gene match. This CDR3 region has 17 residues. Germline V lookup: CDR1 SGHRS, CDR2 YFSETQ. CDR3 in amino acids: CASSLVGAGTGSREQYF. The CDR3 bases are TGCGCCAGCAGCTTGGTGGGGGCCGGGACAGGGAGTCGCGAGCAGTACTTC.

V usage is TRBV28 and J usage is TRBJ1-2; the D is unclear. Germline V gene data show CDR1 as MDHEN and CDR2 as SYDVKM. The CDR3 is 10 amino acids. Trimming pared 7 bases from V and 5 bases from J, leaving 5 bases between. CDR3 nucleotide sequence: TGTGCCAGCATGGGGTATGGCTACACCTTC. This codes for CASMGYGYTF.

This clone was seen only once. This chain links TRBV27 with TRBJ1-2; 11 bases map to TRBD1. Per germline, CDR1 MNHEY and CDR2 SMNVEV (reference sequence). This CDR3 comprises 18 residues. J lost 0 bases, V lost 6 bases, and 12 bases had no gene match. The CDR3 spells CASSLQRGQGETNYGYTF. The CDR3 DNA is TGTGCCAGCAGCCTCCAACGGGGACAGGGGGAAACTAACTATGGCTACACCTTC.

The chain uses TRBV6-4 and TRBJ1-1, with D uncertain. Deletions cut 2 bases from V and 3 bases from J, with 7 bases between. CDR1 and CDR2 (germline): MRHNA, SNTAGT. This CDR3 comprises 13 residues. CDR3 coding DNA: TGTGCCAGCAGTGACGGTCCCTACACTGAAGCTTTCTTT. Translating it yields CASSDGPYTEAFF.

J is TRBJ2-3 and V is TRBV25-1; TRBD1 might be the D (6 bases). Germline-derived CDR1 and CDR2 are MGHDK and SYGVNS. Trimming left V 7 bases short and J 0 bases short, with 17 bases between. The CDR3 sequence is 16 residues long. The CDR3 DNA sequence: TGTGCCAGCACCCCTGCCCGGACAGTTAGCACAGATACGCAGTATTTT. Translated, it gives CASTPARTVSTDTQYF.

The rearrangement joins TRBV28 to TRBJ1-4, with a weak D call TRBD1 (6 bases). The CDR3 contains 13 residues. CDR1 MDHEN and CDR2 SYDVKM come from the germline V gene. Trimming took 6 bases from V and 3 from J, leaving 8 bases between them. CDR3 in amino acids: CASSRGPNEKLFF. The CDR3 bases are TGTGCCAGCAGCAGGGGCCCTAATGAAAAACTGTTTTTT.

V is TRBV6-5 and J is TRBJ1-2; D is possibly TRBD1 (6 bases). The CDR3 consists of 15 residues. Per germline, CDR1 MNHEY and CDR2 SVGAGI. Trimming shortened V by 3 bases and J by 4 bases, and 15 bases separated the two germline ends. The CDR3: CASSYGGGHGYGYTF. The CDR3 nucleotides are TGTGCCAGCAGTTATGGGGGGGGCCATGGCTATGGCTACACCTTC.

The V call is TRBV6-1, the J call TRBJ1-2; maybe TRBD1 (5 bases). This CDR3 is built from 13 residues. V was cut by 8 bases and J by 0 bases, with 10 bases left in between. Per germline, CDR1 MNHNS and CDR2 SASEGT. CDR3: CASRRDPNYGYTF. In DNA form, the CDR3 reads TGTGCCAGCCGCCGGGACCCTAACTATGGCTACACCTTC.

The chain uses TRBV18 and TRBJ2-2; D possibly corresponds to TRBD1 (5 bases). V was shortened by 3 bases and J by 7 bases, with 6 bases between the two germline ends. The germline V gene encodes CDR1 KGHSH and CDR2 LQKENI. The CDR3 loop spans 12 amino acids. In nucleotides, the CDR3 is TGTGCCAGCTCACCGACAGACGGGGAGCTGTTTTTT. It codes for CASSPTDGELFF. The full variable domain, its missing parts supplied by reference TRBV18 and TRBJ2-2, is NAGVMQNPRHLVRRRGQEARLRCSPMKGHSHVYWYRQLPEEGLKFMVYLQKENIIDESGMPKERFSAEFPKEGPSILRIQQVVRGDSAAYFCASSPTDGELFFGEGSRLTVL.

The rearrangement joins TRBV6-5 to TRBJ1-5; no definite D call. Trimming shortened V by 5 bases and J by 0 bases, and 5 bases separated the two germline ends. In germline, CDR1 is MNHEY, CDR2 SVGAGI. CDR3 length equals 13 residues. CDR3 DNA: TGTGCCAGCAGTGCGTATAGCAATCAGCCCCAGCATTTT. Translating gives CASSAYSNQPQHF.

The chain combines TRBV7-7 with TRBJ2-5; D not certain. V was clipped by 3 bases and J by 1 base, with 9 bases between them. Per the germline V gene, CDR1 is SSHAT and CDR2 is FNYEAQ (reference sequence). This CDR3 comprises 14 residues. The DNA of the CDR3 is TGTGCCAGCAGCTTGGCAGAGAGCCAAGAGACCCAGTACTTC. Its protein is CASSLAESQETQYF.

V and J are TRBV11-2 and TRBJ2-3; D is ambiguous. The CDR3 is 17 residues long. Germline V gives CDR1 SGHAT, CDR2 FQNNGV. Trimming shortened V by 5 bases and J by 4 bases, and 22 bases separated the two germline ends. CDR3 in amino acids: CASSLRKPTGFPDTQYF. DNA for the CDR3: TGTGCCAGCAGCCTAAGGAAACCCACGGGTTTTCCAGATACGCAGTATTTT.

The gene calls are TRBV5-4 and TRBJ2-3, with D tentatively TRBD2 (6 bases). This CDR3 is 17 amino acids long. Germline-derived CDR1 and CDR2 are SGHNT and YYREEE (reference sequence). V was trimmed by 1 base and J by 3 bases, leaving 18 bases between them. CDR3 in amino acids: CASSLPRGLRATDTQYF. As DNA, the CDR3 is TGTGCCAGCAGCTTGCCGCGGGGTCTTCGGGCAACAGATACGCAGTATTTT.

The chain carries TRBV5-1 and TRBJ2-4, with D maybe TRBD1 (6 bases). The CDR3 contains 16 residues. In germline, CDR1 is SGHRS, CDR2 YFSETQ. V lost 1 base and J lost 7, with 18 bases in between. CDR3 in DNA: TGCGCCAGCAGCTTGTATAGGAGACAGGACTTGAACATTCAGTACTTC. Translated: CASSLYRRQDLNIQYF. Full variable domain (rest looked up from reference TRBV5-1 and TRBJ2-4): KAGVTQTPRYLIKTRGQQVTLSCSPISGHRSVSWYQQTPGQGLQFLFEYFSETQRNKGNFPGRFSGRQFSNSRSEMNVSTLELGDSALYLCASSLYRRQDLNIQYFGAGTRLSVL.

This clone was counted a single time. J is TRBJ2-1 and V is TRBV4-2, with 7 bases that match TRBD2. Trimming cost V 6 bases and J 8 bases; bases outside gene matches: 4. The CDR3 loop spans 12 amino acids. Germline-derived CDR1 and CDR2 are LGHNA and YNFKEQ. CDR3: CASRRGGDEQFF. The CDR3 DNA reads TGTGCCAGCAGAAGGGGAGGGGATGAGCAGTTCTTC.

This clone was seen just once. The genes are TRBV15 and TRBJ1-2, with D possibly matching TRBD1 (5 bases). The CDR3 has 17 residues. Germline CDR1 LNHNV, CDR2 YYDKDF (reference sequence). V lost 5 bases, J lost 4 bases, and 23 bases lay in between. CDR3 DNA: TGTGCCACCAGCGCTCCGAGGCAGGGTCGTCTCGCCTATGGCTACACCTTC. The encoded protein is CATSAPRQGRLAYGYTF.

The V and J genes are TRBV13 and TRBJ2-5; possibly TRBD2 for D (6 bases). Trimming shortened V by 7 bases and J by 3 bases, and 15 bases separated the two germline ends. Germline-derived CDR1 and CDR2 are PRHDT and FYEKMQ (reference sequence). The CDR3 spans 14 residues. CDR3 sequence: CASMSRGREETQYF. In DNA, the CDR3 is TGTGCCAGCATGTCGCGGGGAAGGGAAGAGACCCAGTACTTC.

V gene TRBV10-3 combines with J gene TRBJ2-1, with TRBD2 matching 7 bases. V lost 9 bases and J lost 0; bases outside the gene matches: 8. The length of the CDR3 is 15 residues. Germline lookup yields CDR1 ENHRY and CDR2 SYGVKD. CDR3 region: CAIMGGSSSYNEQFF. The CDR3 DNA reads as TGTGCCATTATGGGGGGGTCTAGCTCCTACAATGAGCAGTTCTTC.

The CDR3 is CASSLSSYNEQFF. CDR3 coding DNA: TGTGCCAGCAGTCTGAGCTCCTACAATGAGCAGTTCTTC. This chain joins TRBV27 and TRBJ2-1; D is uncertain. CDR3 length: 13 residues. Germline-derived CDR1 and CDR2 are MNHEY and SMNVEV (reference sequence). The ends were cut back, 5 bases at V and 0 bases at J, with 5 bases in the middle.

This chain links TRBV21-1 with TRBJ2-1; the table's TRBD1 call for D was not verified on the DNA. TRBV21-1 is described as a pseudogene. The CDR3 is 15 amino acids. CDR3 sequence reads: CASSSRDREDNEQFF. The CDR3 nucleotides read TGTGCCAGCAGCAGCCGGGACAGGGAGGACAATGAGCAGTTCTTC.

The count of this clone is one. The V call is TRBV5-4, the J call TRBJ2-5, with TRBD1 as a possible D gene (5 bases). V lost 4 bases, J lost 3 bases, and 16 bases lay in between. Germline V gene lookup returns CDR1 SGHNT and CDR2 YYREEE (reference sequence). The CDR3 runs 15 residues. The CDR3 is CASSPPHAREETQYF. The CDR3 coding sequence is TGTGCCAGCAGCCCACCCCACGCCAGGGAAGAGACCCAGTACTTC.

The chain couples TRBV2 to TRBJ2-7, with 8 bases matching TRBD2. The CDR3 sequence is 13 residues long. Per the germline V gene, CDR1 is SNHLY and CDR2 is FYNNEI. With V trimmed by 10 bases and J by 1 base, 6 bases remained unmatched. CDR3 sequence reads: CATSGTRSYEQYF. The CDR3 DNA reads TGTGCCACCTCCGGGACTAGATCCTACGAGCAGTACTTC.

The genes are TRBV6-5 and TRBJ1-4; D is perhaps TRBD1 (6 bases). The germline V gene has CDR1 MNHEY and CDR2 SVGAGI. The CDR3 has 14 amino acids. V lost 5 bases and J lost 7, with 14 bases in between. The CDR3 region is CASSIQGVGEKLFF. CDR3 nucleotides: TGTGCCAGCAGTATACAGGGAGTCGGTGAAAAACTGTTTTTT.

The rearrangement joins TRBV6-5 to TRBJ2-7, with 9 positions matching TRBD2. V shed 5 bases and J 4 bases; nucleotides not matched to a gene: 9. The CDR3 has 15 amino acids. The V gene's germline CDR1 is MNHEY and CDR2 SVGAGI. CDR3 residues: CASSPTGTSLYEQYF. CDR3 sequence (DNA): TGTGCCAGCAGTCCCACCGGGACTAGCTTGTACGAGCAGTACTTC.

This chain links TRBV6-5 with TRBJ2-3; possibly TRBD1 or TRBD2 for D (6 bases each). Germline-derived CDR1 and CDR2 are MNHEY and SVGAGI. The germline V and J ends were trimmed by 4 bases and 5 bases, with 16 bases remaining between them. This CDR3 is 15 amino acids long. This CDR3 is CASSSAWGAGDTQYF. For the CDR3, the DNA is TGTGCCAGCAGTTCCGCCTGGGGGGCTGGAGATACGCAGTATTTT.

As regards this clone: In the same sample, other DNA sequences code for this CDR3. This sequence joins TRBV5-1 and TRBJ2-3; the D gene is possibly TRBD1 (5 bases). V was cut by 0 bases and J by 0 bases, with 5 bases left in between. CDR3 length: 14 residues. Germline lookup yields CDR1 SGHRS and CDR2 YFSETQ. The CDR3, as DNA: TGCGCCAGCAGCTTGGACAGGAGCACAGATACGCAGTATTTT. Encoded protein: CASSLDRSTDTQYF.

V gene TRBV4-3 combines with J gene TRBJ2-5, with 7 nucleotides matching TRBD2. The germline CDR1 and CDR2 sequences are LGHNA and YSLEER. The CDR3 length is 15 residues. Unmatched junction bases numbered 8, after V lost 0 bases and J lost 7 bases. CDR3 bases: TGCGCCAGCAGCCAAGATGGAGGAAGCGGGGCGACCCAGTACTTC. The encoded protein is CASSQDGGSGATQYF.

This chain joins TRBV5-8 and TRBJ1-1; the D gene is possibly TRBD1 (5 bases). This CDR3 has 16 amino acids. Germline lookup yields CDR1 SGHTS and CDR2 YDEGEE. Trimming stripped 4 bases from V and 4 bases from J, with 20 bases between. Written as DNA, the CDR3 is TGTGCCAGCAGCCTGGGGGGGAACCGTCGGCCCACTGAAGCTTTCTTT. Its translation: CASSLGGNRRPTEAFF. The whole variable domain, remainder taken from reference TRBV5-8 and TRBJ1-1, is EAGVTQSPTHLIKTRGQQATLRCSPISGHTSVYWYQQALGLGLQFLLWYDEGEERNRGNFPPRFSGRQFPNYSSELNVNALELEDSALYLCASSLGGNRRPTEAFFGQGTRLTVV.